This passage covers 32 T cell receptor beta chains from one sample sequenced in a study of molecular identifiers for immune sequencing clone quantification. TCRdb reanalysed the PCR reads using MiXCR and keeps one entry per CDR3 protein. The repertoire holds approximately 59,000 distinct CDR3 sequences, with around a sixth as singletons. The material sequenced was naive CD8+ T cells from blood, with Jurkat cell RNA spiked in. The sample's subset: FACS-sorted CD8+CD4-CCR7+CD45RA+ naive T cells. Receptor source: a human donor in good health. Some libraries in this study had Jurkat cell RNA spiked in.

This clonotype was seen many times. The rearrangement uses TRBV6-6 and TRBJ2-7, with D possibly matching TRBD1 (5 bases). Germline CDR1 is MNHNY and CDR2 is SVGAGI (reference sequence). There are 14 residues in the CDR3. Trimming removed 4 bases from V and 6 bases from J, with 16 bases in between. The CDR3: CASSSARGATEQYF. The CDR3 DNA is TGTGCCAGCAGTTCCGCCCGTGGGGCCACCGAGCAGTACTTC.

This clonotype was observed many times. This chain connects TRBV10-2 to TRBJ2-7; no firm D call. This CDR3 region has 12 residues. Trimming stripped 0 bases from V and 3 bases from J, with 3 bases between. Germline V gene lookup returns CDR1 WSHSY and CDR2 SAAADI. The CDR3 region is CASSESSYEQYF. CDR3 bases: TGCGCCAGCAGTGAGTCCAGCTACGAGCAGTACTTC.

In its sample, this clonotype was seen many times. DNA for the CDR3: TGTGCCAGCTGTTCTGGCGGCAATCAGCCCCAGCATTTT. This sequence encodes CASCSGGNQPQHF. The chain is built from TRBV28 and TRBJ1-5; D is unresolved. Trimming pared 8 bases from V and 2 bases from J, leaving 10 bases between. Germline loops: CDR1 MDHEN, CDR2 SYDVKM. The CDR3 loop spans 13 amino acids.

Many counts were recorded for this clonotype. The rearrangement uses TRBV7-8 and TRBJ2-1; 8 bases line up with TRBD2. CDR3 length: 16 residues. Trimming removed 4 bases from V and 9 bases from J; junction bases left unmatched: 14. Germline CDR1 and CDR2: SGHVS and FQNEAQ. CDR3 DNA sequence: TGTGCCAGCAGCTCCAACCCCGGGATAGCGGGAACTGAGCAGTTCTTC. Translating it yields CASSSNPGIAGTEQFF.

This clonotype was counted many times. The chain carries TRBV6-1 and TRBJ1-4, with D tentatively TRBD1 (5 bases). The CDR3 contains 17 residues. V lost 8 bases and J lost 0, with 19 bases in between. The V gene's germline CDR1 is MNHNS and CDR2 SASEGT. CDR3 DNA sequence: TGTGCCAGCTCCCCGGACGGGGCTAGATCAACTAATGAAAAACTGTTTTTT. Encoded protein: CASSPDGARSTNEKLFF.

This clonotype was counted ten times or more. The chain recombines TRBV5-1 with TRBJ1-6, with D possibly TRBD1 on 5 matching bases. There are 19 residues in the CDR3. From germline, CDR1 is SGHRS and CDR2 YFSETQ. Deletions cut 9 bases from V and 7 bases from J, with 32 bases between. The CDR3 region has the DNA TGCGCCAACATTGTTAATCCGGTGGGGGACTGGACCTCCAATTCACCCCTCCACTTT. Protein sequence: CANIVNPVGDWTSNSPLHF.

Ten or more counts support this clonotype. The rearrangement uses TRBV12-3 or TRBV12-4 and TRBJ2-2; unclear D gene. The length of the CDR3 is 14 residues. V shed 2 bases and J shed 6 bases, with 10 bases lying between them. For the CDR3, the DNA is TGTGCCAGCAGTTTACTCCCTATACCCGGGGAGCTGTTTTTT. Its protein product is CASSLLPIPGELFF.

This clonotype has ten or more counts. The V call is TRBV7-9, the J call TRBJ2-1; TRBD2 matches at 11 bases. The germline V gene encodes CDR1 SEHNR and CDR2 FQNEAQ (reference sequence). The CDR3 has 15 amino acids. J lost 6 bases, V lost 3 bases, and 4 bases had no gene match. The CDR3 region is CASSFPGTSGNEQFF. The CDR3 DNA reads TGTGCCAGCAGCTTTCCGGGGACTAGCGGCAATGAGCAGTTCTTC.

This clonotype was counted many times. In DNA, the CDR3 is TGTGCCAGCAGCTTAGAGGGCGATGAGCAGTTCTTC. It specifies CASSLEGDEQFF. The chain links TRBV7-8 to TRBJ2-1, with D hard to call. The CDR3 runs 12 residues. Germline assignment: CDR1 SGHVS and CDR2 FQNEAQ. V lost 1 base and J lost 8, with 6 bases in between.

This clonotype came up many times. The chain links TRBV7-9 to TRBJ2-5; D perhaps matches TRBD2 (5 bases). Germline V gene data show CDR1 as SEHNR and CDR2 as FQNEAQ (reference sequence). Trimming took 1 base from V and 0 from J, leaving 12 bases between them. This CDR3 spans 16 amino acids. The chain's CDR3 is CASSLDRTGYQETQYF. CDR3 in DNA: TGTGCCAGCAGCTTAGATAGGACTGGATACCAAGAGACCCAGTACTTC.

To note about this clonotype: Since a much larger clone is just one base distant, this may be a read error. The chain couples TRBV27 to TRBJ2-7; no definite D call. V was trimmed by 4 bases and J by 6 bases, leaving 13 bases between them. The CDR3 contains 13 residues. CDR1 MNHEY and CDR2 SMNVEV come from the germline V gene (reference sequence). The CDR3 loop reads CASSSEIPCEQYF. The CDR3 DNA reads TGTGCCAGCAGTTCCGAGATCCCCTGCGAGCAGTACTTC.

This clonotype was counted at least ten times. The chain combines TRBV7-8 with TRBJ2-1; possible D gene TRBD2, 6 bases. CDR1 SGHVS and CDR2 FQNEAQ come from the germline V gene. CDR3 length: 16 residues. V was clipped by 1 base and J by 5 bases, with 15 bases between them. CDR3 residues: CASSLENVAANNEQFF. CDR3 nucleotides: TGTGCCAGCAGCTTAGAAAATGTAGCGGCAAACAATGAGCAGTTCTTC. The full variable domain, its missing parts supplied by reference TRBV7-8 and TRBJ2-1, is GAGVSQSPRYKVAKRGQDVALRCDPISGHVSLFWYQQALGQGPEFLTYFQNEAQLDKSGLPSDRFFAERPEGSVSTLKIQRTQQEDSAVYLCASSLENVAANNEQFFGPGTRLTVL.

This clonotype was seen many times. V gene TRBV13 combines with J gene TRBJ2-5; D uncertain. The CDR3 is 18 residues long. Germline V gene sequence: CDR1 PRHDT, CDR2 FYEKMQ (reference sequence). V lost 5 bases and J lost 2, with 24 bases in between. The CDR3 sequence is CASSPGSLRENPQETQYF. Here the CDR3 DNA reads TGTGCCAGCAGCCCCGGCTCCTTGCGAGAGAATCCGCAAGAGACCCAGTACTTC.

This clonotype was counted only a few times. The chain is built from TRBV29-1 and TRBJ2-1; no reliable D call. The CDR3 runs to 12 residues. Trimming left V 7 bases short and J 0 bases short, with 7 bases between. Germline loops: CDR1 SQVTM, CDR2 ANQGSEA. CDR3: CSGTGSYNEQFF. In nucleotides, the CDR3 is TGCAGCGGTACGGGCTCCTACAATGAGCAGTTCTTC.

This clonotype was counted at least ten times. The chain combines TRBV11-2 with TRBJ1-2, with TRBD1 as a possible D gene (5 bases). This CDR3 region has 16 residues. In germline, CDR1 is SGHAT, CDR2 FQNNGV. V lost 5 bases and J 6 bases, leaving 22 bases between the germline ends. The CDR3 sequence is CASSQGVLDGLDGYTF. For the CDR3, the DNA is TGTGCCAGCAGCCAGGGTGTTTTGGACGGACTGGATGGCTACACCTTC.

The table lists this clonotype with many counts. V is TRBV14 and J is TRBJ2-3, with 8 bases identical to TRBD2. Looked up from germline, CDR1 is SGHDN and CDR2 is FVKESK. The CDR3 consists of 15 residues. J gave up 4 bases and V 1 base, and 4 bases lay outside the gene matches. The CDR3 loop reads CASSQVSGSADTQYF. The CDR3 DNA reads TGTGCCAGCAGCCAAGTAAGCGGGAGCGCAGATACGCAGTATTTT.

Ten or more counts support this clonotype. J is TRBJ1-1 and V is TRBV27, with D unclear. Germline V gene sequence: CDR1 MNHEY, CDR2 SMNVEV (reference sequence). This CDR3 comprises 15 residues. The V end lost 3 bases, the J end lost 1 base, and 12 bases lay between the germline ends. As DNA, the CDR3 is TGTGCCAGCAGTTTGTCACCAGCTGGGAACACTGAAGCTTTCTTT. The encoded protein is CASSLSPAGNTEAFF.

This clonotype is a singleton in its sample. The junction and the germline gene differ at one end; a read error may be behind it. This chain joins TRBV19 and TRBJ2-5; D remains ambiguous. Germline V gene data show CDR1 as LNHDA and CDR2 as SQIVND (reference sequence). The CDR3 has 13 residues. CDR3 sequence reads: CASSILGDEIQYF. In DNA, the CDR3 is TGTGCCAGTAGTATACTTGGGGATGAGATCCAGTACTTC.

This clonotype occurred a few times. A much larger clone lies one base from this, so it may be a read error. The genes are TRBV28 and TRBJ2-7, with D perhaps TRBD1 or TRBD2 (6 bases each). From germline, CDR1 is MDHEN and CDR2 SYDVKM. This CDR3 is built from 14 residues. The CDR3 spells CASSLRGQAYERYF. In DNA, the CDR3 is TGTGCCAGCAGTTTACGGGGGCAAGCCTACGAGCGGTACTTC.

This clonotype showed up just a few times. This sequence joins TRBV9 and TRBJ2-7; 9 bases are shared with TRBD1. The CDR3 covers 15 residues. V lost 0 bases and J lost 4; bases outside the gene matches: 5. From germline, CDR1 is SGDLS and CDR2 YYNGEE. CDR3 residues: CASSVALDRGYEQYF. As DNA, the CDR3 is TGTGCCAGCAGCGTAGCCCTGGACAGGGGTTACGAGCAGTACTTC.

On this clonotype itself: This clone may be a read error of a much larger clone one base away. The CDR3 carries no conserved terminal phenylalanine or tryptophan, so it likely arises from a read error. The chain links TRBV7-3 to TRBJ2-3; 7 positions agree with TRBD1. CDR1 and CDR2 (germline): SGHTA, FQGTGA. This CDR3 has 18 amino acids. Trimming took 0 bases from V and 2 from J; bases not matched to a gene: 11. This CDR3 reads CASSLTPSTGTDTDTQYS. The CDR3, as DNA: TGTGCCAGCAGCTTAACCCCCTCGACAGGGACGGACACAGATACGCAGTATTCT.

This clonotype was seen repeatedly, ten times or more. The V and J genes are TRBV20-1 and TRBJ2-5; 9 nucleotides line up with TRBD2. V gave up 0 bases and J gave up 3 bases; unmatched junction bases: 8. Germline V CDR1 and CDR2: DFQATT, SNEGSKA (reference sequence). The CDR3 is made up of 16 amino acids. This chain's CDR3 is CSARDPWTSDKETQYF. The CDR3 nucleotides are TGCAGTGCTAGAGACCCCTGGACTAGCGACAAAGAGACCCAGTACTTC.

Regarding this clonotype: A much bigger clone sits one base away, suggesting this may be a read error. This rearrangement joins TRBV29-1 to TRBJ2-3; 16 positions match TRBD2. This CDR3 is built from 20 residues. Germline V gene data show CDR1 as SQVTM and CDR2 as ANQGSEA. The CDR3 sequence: CSVETWGLAGGPSNTDTRYF. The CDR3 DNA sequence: TGCAGCGTTGAGACTTGGGGACTAGCGGGAGGGCCATCAAACACAGATACGCGGTATTTT.

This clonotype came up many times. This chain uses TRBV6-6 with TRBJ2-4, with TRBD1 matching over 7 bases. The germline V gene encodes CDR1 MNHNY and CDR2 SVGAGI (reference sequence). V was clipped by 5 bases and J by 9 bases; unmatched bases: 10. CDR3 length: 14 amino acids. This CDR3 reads CASSKIQGFGIQYF. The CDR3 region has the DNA TGTGCCAGCAGTAAAATACAGGGGTTTGGCATTCAGTACTTC.

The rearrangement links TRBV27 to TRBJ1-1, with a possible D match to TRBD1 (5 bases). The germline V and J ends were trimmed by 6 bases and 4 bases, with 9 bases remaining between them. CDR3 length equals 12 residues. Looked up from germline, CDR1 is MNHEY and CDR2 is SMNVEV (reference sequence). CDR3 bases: TGTGCCAGCAGGATGGGGGTCACTGAAGCTTTCTTT. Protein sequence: CASRMGVTEAFF.

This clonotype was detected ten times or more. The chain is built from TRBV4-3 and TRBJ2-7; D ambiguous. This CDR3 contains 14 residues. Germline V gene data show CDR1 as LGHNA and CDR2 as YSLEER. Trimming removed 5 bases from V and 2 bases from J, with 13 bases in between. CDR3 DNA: TGCGCCAGCAGCTCCGAGGTAGAAACCTACGAGCAGTACTTC. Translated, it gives CASSSEVETYEQYF.

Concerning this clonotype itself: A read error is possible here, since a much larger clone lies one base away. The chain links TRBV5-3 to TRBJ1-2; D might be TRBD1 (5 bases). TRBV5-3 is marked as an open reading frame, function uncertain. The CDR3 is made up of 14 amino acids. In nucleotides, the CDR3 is TGTGCCAGCAGCTTGGCCGGGACCAACTATAGCTACACCTTC. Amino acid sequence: CASSLAGTNYSYTF.

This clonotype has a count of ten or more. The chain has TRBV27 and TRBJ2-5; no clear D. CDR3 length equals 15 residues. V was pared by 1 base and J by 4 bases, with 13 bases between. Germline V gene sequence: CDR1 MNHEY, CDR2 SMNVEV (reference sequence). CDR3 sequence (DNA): TGTGCCAGCAGTTTATACTCTAGGTTGTCAGAGACCCAGTACTTC. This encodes CASSLYSRLSETQYF.

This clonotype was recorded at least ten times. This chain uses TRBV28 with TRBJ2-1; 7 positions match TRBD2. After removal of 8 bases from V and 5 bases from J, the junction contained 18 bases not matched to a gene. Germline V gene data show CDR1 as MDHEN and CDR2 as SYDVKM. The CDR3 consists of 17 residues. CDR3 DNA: TGTGCCAGCCTCAGCGACCTTACCGGGAGGACTGACAATGAGCAGTTCTTC. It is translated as CASLSDLTGRTDNEQFF.

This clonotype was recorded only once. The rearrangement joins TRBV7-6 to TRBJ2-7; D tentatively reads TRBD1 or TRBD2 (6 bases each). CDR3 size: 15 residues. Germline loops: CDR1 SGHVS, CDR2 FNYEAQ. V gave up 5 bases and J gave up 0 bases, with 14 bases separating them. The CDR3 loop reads CASSAGGGGSYEQYF. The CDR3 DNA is TGTGCCAGCAGCGCCGGGGGCGGTGGCTCCTACGAGCAGTACTTC. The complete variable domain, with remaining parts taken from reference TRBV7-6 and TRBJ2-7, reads GAGVSQSPRYKVTKRGQDVALRCDPISGHVSLYWYRQALGQGPEFLTYFNYEAQQDKSGLPNDRFSAERPEGSISTLTIQRTEQRDSAMYRCASSAGGGGSYEQYFGPGTRLTVT.

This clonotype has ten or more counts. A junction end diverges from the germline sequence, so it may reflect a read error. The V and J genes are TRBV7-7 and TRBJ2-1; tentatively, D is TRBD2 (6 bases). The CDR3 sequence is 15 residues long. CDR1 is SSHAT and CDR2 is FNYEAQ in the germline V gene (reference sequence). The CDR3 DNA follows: TGTGCTAGCAGCTTTCGAACGGGAGTAGGCGATGAGCAGTTCTTC. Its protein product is CASSFRTGVGDEQFF.

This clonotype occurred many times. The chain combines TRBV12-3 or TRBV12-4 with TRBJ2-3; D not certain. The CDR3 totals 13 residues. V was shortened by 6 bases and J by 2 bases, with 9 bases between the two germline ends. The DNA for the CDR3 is TGTGCCAGCAGCCGGACCTACACAGATACGCAGTATTTT. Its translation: CASSRTYTDTQYF.